This TCR beta chain was captured by sequencing in a study of T cell repertoires in cytomegalovirus infection. TCRdb used MiXCR to reprocess the reads, holding one entry per CDR3 protein. The data show around 190,000 distinct CDR3 sequences, approximately 15% seen once. This clonotype was picked up many times. The sequenced sample consisted of PBMCs. The clonotype originates from a human donor in good health (CMV status not recorded). Some clones in this sample may be carry-over from other donors' samples.

The DNA for the CDR3 is TGCGCCAGCAGCCAAGAAGGTCGGAACATGAACACTGAAGCTTTCTTT. Translated: CASSQEGRNMNTEAFF. The chain recombines TRBV4-1 with TRBJ1-1, with D uncertain. Germline-derived CDR1 and CDR2 are MGHRA and YSYEKL. With 0 bases removed from V and 0 bases from J, the gap between germline ends came to 11 bases. The length of the CDR3 is 16 residues.